The rows below give T cell receptor beta chains drawn from one sample of a study of OX40 agonist ivuxolimab in advanced cancers. Sequencing used immunoSEQ multiplex PCR; TCRdb keeps in-frame clones, though not all of them. The sample lists some 65,000 clones, 87% seen once, with approximately 2.6% in the top ten. The sequences come from CD4+ or CD8+ T cells sorted from blood, collected in a trial of the OX40 agonist ivuxolimab. The receptors derive from an adult with an advanced solid tumor such as melanoma, head and neck, liver or kidney cancer. Each CDR3 is given with its conserved first and last residue. The order of the fields is CDR3 length, J gene, V gene, clone size, D gene, CDR3 protein, CDR3 DNA. D genes are given only for firm matches. Where a row states a size, it is once, few, many or the class of an expanded clone; other rows omit it.

>16|TRBJ1-6|TRBV4-2|.|.
CASSQKGSSYNSPLHF
TGTGCCAGCAGCCAAAAGGGTAGCTCCTATAATTCGCCCCTCCACTTT
>12|TRBJ2-7|TRBV4-1|.|.
CASSQDLGQQYF
TGCGCCAGCAGCCAAGATCTCGGACAGCAGTACTTC
>18|TRBJ2-7|TRBV30|.|TRBD1
CAWSVGLVSRGPHYEQYF
TGTGCCTGGAGTGTAGGATTAGTATCCAGGGGGCCACACTACGAGCAGTACTTC
>15|TRBJ2-1|TRBV7-9|.|TRBD1
CASSLVQGASNEQFF
TGTGCCAGCAGCTTAGTACAGGGGGCGAGCAATGAGCAGTTCTTC
>14|TRBJ2-1|TRBV11-2|.|TRBD1
CASSPRQGYNEQFF
TGTGCCAGCAGCCCTCGACAGGGGTACAATGAGCAGTTCTTC
>17|TRBJ2-5|TRBV12-2|.|.
CASRLGDIGRVGETQYF
TGTGCAAGTCGCTTAGGAGATATCGGCAGAGTGGGAGAGACCCAGTACTTC
>12|TRBJ2-7|TRBV2|few|TRBD1
CASRQGSYEQYF
TGTGCCAGCCGACAGGGTAGCTACGAGCAGTACTTC
>16|TRBJ2-1|TRBV13|.|TRBD2
CASSLRGAGIYNEQFF
TGTGCCAGCAGCTTAAGGGGAGCGGGGATCTACAATGAGCAGTTCTTC
>16|TRBJ1-4|TRBV5-1|.|.
CASSPNPRQGIEKLFF
TGCGCCAGCAGCCCGAACCCGAGGCAGGGGATTGAAAAACTGTTTTTT
>15|TRBJ2-3|TRBV6-5|.|.
CASSYNRRAPDTQYF
TGTGCCAGCAGTTACAACAGGAGGGCCCCAGATACGCAGTATTTT
>10|TRBJ2-7|TRBV23-1|.|.
CASPGWEQYF
TGCGCCAGCCCCGGGTGGGAGCAGTACTTC
>16|TRBJ2-2|TRBV28|.|.
CASKRPGLVSTGELFF
TGTGCCAGCAAACGCCCCGGACTGGTCAGTACCGGGGAGCTGTTTTTT
>13|TRBJ1-2|TRBV5-1|.|TRBD1
CASRTDRGEGYTF
TGCGCCAGCAGGACCGACAGGGGGGAGGGCTACACCTTC